This TCR beta chain is from a study of cytomegalovirus exposure and HLA in healthy donors. The CDR3 consists of 14 residues. V lost 1 base and J 8 bases, leaving 14 bases between the germline ends. The germline V gene encodes CDR1 SGHTA and CDR2 FQGNSA. Points from the study as a whole: The study labeled about 160 TCR beta chains cytomegalovirus-associated. Later analysis found that TCR beta chains associated with HLA were more clonally expanded than other, equally common chains. One variant, a missense change in DCLRE1C, was linked in a later analysis to TCR beta V- and J-gene trimming.

With 60 Vbeta and 13 Jbeta primers, the PCR was carried out. Libraries were prepared by immunoSEQ multiplex PCR; TCRdb keeps only in-frame clonotypes and omits some of them. The sample lists approximately 160,000 clones; about three quarters were seen once. On this clone itself: What it binds is unknown.

This chain joins TRBV7-2 and TRBJ1-2; a weak D match, TRBD1 (6 bases). Source material: PBMCs. The receptor was isolated from a woman in her thirties or forties in good health and CMV-seropositive. CDR3 in amino acids: CASSLEGESMGYTF. The CDR3 DNA sequence: TGTGCCAGCAGCTTAGAGGGGGAGTCTATGGGCTACACCTTC.